What follows are 23 T cell receptor beta chains derived from one specimen sequenced in a study of graft-versus-host responses after intestinal transplantation. The antigens of these receptors remain unknown. This table comes from immunoSEQ multiplex PCR, and its TCRdb copy is limited to in-frame clones, with some not included. This repertoire shows fewer than 120,000 clones, roughly 93% found once; its top ten account for roughly 0.5%. The sequences come from unstimulated CD8+ T cells sorted from spleen or lymph node cells, collected before intestinal transplant. The receptors originated from a human donor who received an intestinal transplant.

The V call is TRBV9, the J call TRBJ2-1, with TRBD2 matching over 10 bases. This CDR3 is built from 17 residues. J lost 4 bases, V lost 2 bases, and 9 bases had no gene match. CDR1 and CDR2 (germline): SGDLS, YYNGEE. The CDR3 DNA is TGTGCCAGCAGCGTGGGTCTAGCGGGAGAGAGGTACAATGAGCAGTTCTTC. Its translation: CASSVGLAGERYNEQFF.

The J gene is TRBJ2-3, the V gene TRBV10-1; no definite D call. From germline, CDR1 is WNHNN and CDR2 SYGVQD (reference sequence). The CDR3 length is 14 residues. Trimming removed 10 bases at V and 7 bases at J, with 21 bases between. The CDR3 reads CANDEALSQNTQYF. The CDR3, as DNA: TGCGCCAACGACGAGGCATTATCACAGAATACGCAGTATTTT.

The CDR3 DNA follows: TGTGCCAGCAGCAGACAGGGGGCCGGGTTCAATGAGCAGTTCTTC. Amino acids: CASSRQGAGFNEQFF. The chain uses TRBV6-5 and TRBJ2-1; 10 nucleotides agree with TRBD1. The CDR3 is 15 residues long. V lost 6 bases and J lost 6; bases outside the gene matches: 8. The germline V gene encodes CDR1 MNHEY and CDR2 SVGAGI.

The chain employs TRBV9 and TRBJ2-7; the D is unclear. Deletions cut 3 bases from V and 0 bases from J, with 10 bases between. CDR3 size: 14 residues. Germline CDR1 is SGDLS and CDR2 is YYNGEE. The CDR3 region is CASSEGGSSYEQYF. The CDR3 region has the DNA TGTGCCAGCAGCGAAGGCGGAAGCTCCTACGAGCAGTACTTC.

The chain links TRBV30 to TRBJ1-5; 8 positions match TRBD1. The length of the CDR3 is 14 residues. Germline V gene data show CDR1 as GTSNPN and CDR2 as SVGIG (reference sequence). The V segment lost 5 bases and the J segment 2 bases; nucleotides outside the gene matches: 5. As DNA, the CDR3 is TGTGCCTGGGGTCAGGGGGCTGGCAATCAGCCCCAGCATTTT. Its protein product is CAWGQGAGNQPQHF.

The chain joins TRBV7-8 to TRBJ2-7; 10 bases are a match to TRBD2. Germline V lookup: CDR1 SGHVS, CDR2 FQNEAQ. The V and J ends lost 0 bases and 4 bases, in that order; junction bases with no gene match: 9. This CDR3 is built from 17 residues. In DNA form, the CDR3 reads TGTGCCAGCAGCTTAGCGATTGGCCTAGCGGGAGTTTACGAGCAGTACTTC. Translation: CASSLAIGLAGVYEQYF.

V usage is TRBV28 and J usage is TRBJ2-3; D possibly corresponds to TRBD2 (6 bases). CDR3 size: 16 residues. The V and J ends lost 3 bases and 0 bases respectively, with 13 bases between them. Germline CDR1 MDHEN, CDR2 SYDVKM. The CDR3 nucleotides read TGTGCCAGCAGTTTCTGGGGGGACGGGAGCACAGATACGCAGTATTTT. It is translated as CASSFWGDGSTDTQYF.

This chain uses TRBV28 with TRBJ1-5; D call uncertain. V lost 5 bases and J lost 0, with 17 bases in between. The CDR3 has 17 amino acids. Germline CDR1 MDHEN, CDR2 SYDVKM. CDR3: CASSLSTVLYSNQPQHF. The CDR3 nucleotides read TGTGCCAGCAGTCTTTCCACCGTCCTGTATAGCAATCAGCCCCAGCATTTT.

V is TRBV9 and J is TRBJ2-7; a possible D gene is TRBD2 (5 bases). This CDR3 has 13 residues. Between the trimmed V and J ends, which lost 4 bases and 7 bases, there was a span of 15 bases. CDR1 is SGDLS and CDR2 is YYNGEE in the germline V gene. The CDR3 loop reads CASSPRTGQEQYF. The DNA for the CDR3 is TGTGCCAGCAGCCCCCGGACTGGCCAAGAGCAGTACTTC.

The V gene is TRBV27, the J gene TRBJ2-5; 12 bases map to TRBD2. Germline loops: CDR1 MNHEY, CDR2 SMNVEV (reference sequence). Trimming took 5 bases from V and 4 from J; bases not matched to a gene: 5. The CDR3 contains 15 residues. Written as DNA, the CDR3 is TGTGCCAGCAGTGTTCTAGCGGGAGGGGGAGAGACCCAGTACTTC. Amino acids: CASSVLAGGGETQYF.

The V and J genes are TRBV14 and TRBJ1-1; D call uncertain. The CDR3 runs 13 residues. V lost 7 bases and J lost 4, with 13 bases in between. Germline CDR1 reads SGHDN; CDR2 reads FVKESK. CDR3 amino acids: CASNQYRGTEAFF. DNA for the CDR3: TGTGCCAGCAATCAATACAGAGGCACTGAAGCTTTCTTT.

The chain links TRBV7-9 to TRBJ1-1; D gene unclear. Trimming took 3 bases from V and 6 from J, leaving 8 bases between them. CDR1 is SEHNR and CDR2 is FQNEAQ in the germline V gene (reference sequence). This CDR3 is built from 12 residues. CDR3 loop: CASSFLGSEAFF. CDR3 bases: TGTGCCAGCAGCTTTTTAGGCTCTGAAGCTTTCTTT.

The chain has TRBV9 and TRBJ2-1; the D gene is possibly TRBD2 (6 bases). V was trimmed by 4 bases and J by 9 bases, leaving 11 bases between them. Looked up from germline, CDR1 is SGDLS and CDR2 is YYNGEE. CDR3 length: 12 amino acids. The CDR3 DNA is TGTGCCAGCAGCCTGCGGGAACCTGAGCAGTTCTTC. Protein: CASSLREPEQFF.

J is TRBJ2-7 and V is TRBV30, with TRBD2 identical over 9 bases. The CDR3 length is 14 residues. Unmatched junction bases numbered 3, after V lost 0 bases and J lost 3 bases. Germline V gene lookup returns CDR1 GTSNPN and CDR2 SVGIG (reference sequence). The CDR3 loop is CAWSVAGGYYEQYF. CDR3 DNA: TGTGCCTGGAGTGTAGCGGGGGGTTACTACGAGCAGTACTTC. The full variable domain, rest sourced from reference TRBV30 and TRBJ2-7, is SQTIHQWPATLVQPVGSPLSLECTVEGTSNPNLYWYRQAAGRGLQLLFYSVGIGQISSEVPQNLSASRPQDRQFILSSKKLLLSDSGFYLCAWSVAGGYYEQYFGPGTRLTVT.

This chain links TRBV9 with TRBJ1-1; D is unresolved. CDR3 length: 14 residues. Germline assignment: CDR1 SGDLS and CDR2 YYNGEE. V was pared by 3 bases and J by 2 bases, with 11 bases between. CDR3 DNA: TGTGCCAGCAGCGAACTAGCGGGTAACACTGAAGCTTTCTTT. Its protein product is CASSELAGNTEAFF. Full variable domain (rest looked up from reference TRBV9 and TRBJ1-1): DSGVTQTPKHLITATGQRVTLRCSPRSGDLSVYWYQQSLDQGLQFLIQYYNGEERAKGNILERFSAQQFPDLHSELNLSSLELGDSALYFCASSELAGNTEAFFGQGTRLTVV.

The rearrangement links TRBV2 to TRBJ1-3; no reliable D call. Deletions cut 11 bases from V and 0 bases from J, with 14 bases between. The length of the CDR3 is 14 residues. The germline V gene has CDR1 SNHLY and CDR2 FYNNEI. CDR3 DNA: TGTGCCCTAACGGGAGCCTCCTCTGGAAACACCATATATTTT. It specifies CALTGASSGNTIYF. Full variable domain (remainder filled in from reference TRBV2 and TRBJ1-3): EPEVTQTPSHQVTQMGQEVILRCVPISNHLYFYWYRQILGQKVEFLVSFYNNEISEKSEIFDDQFSVERPDGSNFTLKIRSTKLEDSAMYFCALTGASSGNTIYFGEGSWLTVV.

The rearrangement uses TRBV5-4 and TRBJ2-1; D gene ambiguous. The length of the CDR3 is 11 residues. Trimming removed 1 base at V and 6 bases at J, with 2 bases between. The germline V gene encodes CDR1 SGHNT and CDR2 YYREEE (reference sequence). The CDR3 DNA reads TGTGCCAGCAGCTTGCGCAATGAGCAGTTCTTC. Its protein is CASSLRNEQFF.

V is TRBV11-2 and J is TRBJ2-7; D perhaps matches TRBD2 (6 bases). CDR3 length: 14 amino acids. The germline gives CDR1 SGHAT, CDR2 FQNNGV. V shed 5 bases and J shed 1 base, with 12 bases lying between them. This CDR3 is CASSRGAGSYEQYF. Written as DNA, the CDR3 is TGTGCCAGCAGCCGAGGGGCGGGATCCTACGAGCAGTACTTC.

The genes are TRBV9 and TRBJ2-2; the D gene is possibly TRBD2 (6 bases). Trimming removed 1 base at V and 3 bases at J, with 19 bases between. CDR1 and CDR2 from the germline V gene are SGDLS and YYNGEE. This CDR3 spans 18 amino acids. This CDR3 is CASSVRDLLTPYTGELFF. In DNA form, the CDR3 reads TGTGCCAGCAGCGTAAGGGACTTACTGACCCCATACACCGGGGAGCTGTTTTTT.

The V call is TRBV6-5, the J call TRBJ1-5; D perhaps matches TRBD1 (6 bases). The V and J ends lost 5 bases and 4 bases respectively, with 12 bases between them. The CDR3 is 14 residues long. Germline V gene data show CDR1 as MNHEY and CDR2 as SVGAGI. For the CDR3, the DNA is TGTGCCAGCAGTCATAGGGGGATAAATCAGCCCCAGCATTTT. The encoded protein is CASSHRGINQPQHF.

This clone has a handful of counts. The chain carries TRBV19 and TRBJ2-1; 9 bases fit TRBD1. CDR3 length: 14 residues. Germline V gene sequence: CDR1 LNHDA, CDR2 SQIVND (reference sequence). The V segment lost 6 bases and the J segment 7 bases; nucleotides outside the gene matches: 7. This CDR3 reads CASRDTQGANEQFF. The CDR3 DNA sequence: TGTGCCAGTAGAGATACACAGGGGGCGAATGAGCAGTTCTTC.

V is TRBV10-3 and J is TRBJ2-7, with D perhaps matching TRBD2 (5 bases). With 10 bases removed from V and 3 bases from J, the gap between germline ends came to 19 bases. The CDR3 is made up of 14 amino acids. The germline gives CDR1 ENHRY, CDR2 SYGVKD. CDR3 in amino acids: CATTTSGPYYEQYF. The CDR3 DNA follows: TGTGCCACAACCACCAGCGGACCATACTACGAGCAGTACTTC.

The chain uses TRBV5-4 and TRBJ1-3; D might be TRBD1 (5 bases). Germline CDR1 reads SGHNT; CDR2 reads YYREEE (reference sequence). The CDR3 runs 17 residues. Trimming pared 0 bases from V and 2 bases from J, leaving 15 bases between. The CDR3, as DNA: TGTGCCAGCAGCTTGGGACAGACGGCAGCCCCTGGAAACACCATATATTTT. This translates into CASSLGQTAAPGNTIYF.